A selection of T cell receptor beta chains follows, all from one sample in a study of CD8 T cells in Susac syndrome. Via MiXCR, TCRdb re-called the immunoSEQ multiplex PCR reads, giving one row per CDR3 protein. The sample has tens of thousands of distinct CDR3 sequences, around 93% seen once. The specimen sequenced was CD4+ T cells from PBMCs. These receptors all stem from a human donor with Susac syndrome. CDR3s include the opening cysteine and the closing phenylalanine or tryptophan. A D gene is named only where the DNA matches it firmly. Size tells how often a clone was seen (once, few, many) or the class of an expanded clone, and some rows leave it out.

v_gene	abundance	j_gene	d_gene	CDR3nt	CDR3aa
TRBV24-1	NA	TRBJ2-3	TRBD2	TGTGCCACCAGTCTAGCGGGGGAAAGCACAGATACGCAGTATTTT	CATSLAGESTDTQYF
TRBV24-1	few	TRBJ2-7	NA	TGTGCCACCAGTGATTTTCGGGATTCCGAGCAGTACTTC	CATSDFRDSEQYF
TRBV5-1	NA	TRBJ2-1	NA	TGCGCCAGCAGCTTGACGGAACAGGCTTACAATGAGCAGTTCTTC	CASSLTEQAYNEQFF
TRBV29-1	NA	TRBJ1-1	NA	TGCAGCGTTCGGGGGGGACTGAACACTGAAGCTTTCTTT	CSVRGGLNTEAFF
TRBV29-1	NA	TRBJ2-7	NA	TGCAGCGTTGCAGACCATCAAGCCTGGGGGGAGCAGTACTTC	CSVADHQAWGEQYF
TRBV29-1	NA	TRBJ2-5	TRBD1	TGCAGCGAGCGCAGCACAGGGGGCCTGGGGACCCAGTACTTC	CSERSTGGLGTQYF
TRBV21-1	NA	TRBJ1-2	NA	TGTGCCAGCAGACTCCCGGACAGGGGTCTTCGTAACTATGGCTACACCTTC	CASRLPDRGLRNYGYTF
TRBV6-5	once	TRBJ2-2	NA	TGTGCCAGCAGCCGAACAGGGGAGCTGTTTTTT	CASSRTGELFF
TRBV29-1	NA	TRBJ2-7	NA	TGCAGCGTTGTCAAGGATTCCTACGAGCAGTACTTC	CSVVKDSYEQYF
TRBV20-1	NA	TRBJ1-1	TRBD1	TGCAGTGCTGGTGGGACAGGGAACACTGAAGCTTTCTTT	CSAGGTGNTEAFF